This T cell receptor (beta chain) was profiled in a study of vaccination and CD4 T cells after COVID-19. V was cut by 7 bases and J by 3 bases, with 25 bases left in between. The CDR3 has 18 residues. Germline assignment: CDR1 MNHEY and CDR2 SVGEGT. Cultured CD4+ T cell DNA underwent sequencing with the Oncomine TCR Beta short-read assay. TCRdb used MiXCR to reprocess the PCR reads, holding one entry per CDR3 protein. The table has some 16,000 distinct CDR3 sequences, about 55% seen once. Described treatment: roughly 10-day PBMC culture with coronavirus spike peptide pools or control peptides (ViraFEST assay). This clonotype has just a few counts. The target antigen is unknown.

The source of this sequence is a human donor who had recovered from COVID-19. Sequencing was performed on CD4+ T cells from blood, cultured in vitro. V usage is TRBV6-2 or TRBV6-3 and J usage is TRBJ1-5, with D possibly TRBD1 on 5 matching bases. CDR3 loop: CASKQAIGIGGVNQPQHF. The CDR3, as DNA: TGTGCCAGCAAACAGGCTATTGGTATAGGAGGGGTCAATCAGCCCCAGCATTTT.